The 17 T cell receptor beta chains below come from one sample, sequenced in a study of blood T cells in healthy people across ages. For the second PCR, which ran for 7 to 11 cycles, a sample-barcoded 5' primer and a J-beta primer mix were used. TCRdb re-called the 5' RACE reads through MiXCR, storing one row per CDR3 protein. The table has about 1,500,000 distinct CDR3 sequences, about 40% seen once. The sample consisted of blood. The receptors come from a woman younger than 30 in good health.

On this clonotype itself: A junction end diverges from the germline sequence, so it may reflect a read error. This CDR3 is CACSLLSGLAGDDTQYF. CDR3 coding DNA: TGTGCCTGCAGCTTACTTTCGGGACTAGCGGGGGACGATACGCAGTATTTT. The chain combines TRBV13 with TRBJ2-3; 14 bases line up with TRBD2. CDR3 length equals 17 residues. CDR1 is PRHDT, CDR2 FYEKMQ, per germline (reference sequence).

The chain uses TRBV6-5 and TRBJ2-6; D gene unclear. Germline CDR1 is MNHEY and CDR2 is SVGAGI. V lost 7 bases, J lost 1 base, and 11 bases lay in between. The CDR3 covers 15 residues. The DNA for the CDR3 is TGTGCCAGCACCTACGCTGGATCTGGGGCCAACGTCCTGACTTTC. It encodes CASTYAGSGANVLTF.

This clonotype was found a few times. V gene TRBV27 combines with J gene TRBJ1-2, with D possibly TRBD1 on 6 matching bases. Trimming pared 3 bases from V and 4 bases from J, leaving 12 bases between. The CDR3 totals 14 residues. Germline CDR1 is MNHEY and CDR2 is SMNVEV (reference sequence). The CDR3 sequence is CASSFRGGGYGYTF. The CDR3 nucleotides are TGTGCCAGCAGTTTTCGAGGGGGAGGCTATGGCTACACCTTC.

The rearrangement links TRBV5-1 to TRBJ2-1, with a tentative D call TRBD2 (6 bases). Trimming shortened V by 4 bases and J by 5 bases, and 16 bases separated the two germline ends. The CDR3 is made up of 15 amino acids. Germline lookup yields CDR1 SGHRS and CDR2 YFSETQ. DNA for the CDR3: TGCGCCAGCAGCCCACGGTCCGGGGGTAACAATGAGCAGTTCTTC. It codes for CASSPRSGGNNEQFF.

In its sample, this clonotype was seen a few times. V usage is TRBV6-2 or TRBV6-3 and J usage is TRBJ2-7, with D possibly called TRBD1 or TRBD2 (5 bases each). The CDR3 is 14 amino acids. V lost 10 bases and J 0 bases, leaving 16 bases between the germline ends. Germline CDR1 is MNHEY and CDR2 is SVGEGT. CDR3 coding DNA: TGTGCCACCAAATTCCGGGACGGCTCCTACGAGCAGTACTTC. Protein product: CATKFRDGSYEQYF.

The chain joins TRBV20-1 to TRBJ2-5; D possibly corresponds to TRBD2 (5 bases). There are 14 residues in the CDR3. Germline CDR1 is DFQATT and CDR2 is SNEGSKA (reference sequence). With 3 bases removed from V and 4 bases from J, the gap between germline ends came to 15 bases. The CDR3 bases are TGCAGTGCTAGTTGGCACCCTAGCAGAGAGACCCAGTACTTC. Translated: CSASWHPSRETQYF.

On this clonotype: Germline and junction disagree at one end, which may indicate a read error. V is TRBV7-9 and J is TRBJ2-7; the D is unclear. The assigned J gene may be wrong: the sequence end matches TRBJ2-5 better. The CDR3 length is 12 residues. CDR1 SEHNR and CDR2 FQNEAQ come from the germline V gene (reference sequence). The CDR3 spells CASSFTQGTQYF. The CDR3 nucleotides are TGTGCCAGCAGCTTCACCCAAGGGACCCAGTACTTC.

The rearrangement links TRBV4-1 to TRBJ2-7, with D maybe TRBD2 (5 bases). Germline V CDR1 and CDR2: MGHRA, YSYEKL. Trimming pared 2 bases from V and 2 bases from J, leaving 13 bases between. The CDR3 totals 15 residues. CDR3 sequence: CASSQPKERPYEQYF. DNA for the CDR3: TGCGCCAGCAGCCAACCCAAGGAGCGGCCCTACGAGCAGTACTTC.

The chain has TRBV4-2 and TRBJ2-7; TRBD2 aligns across 8 bases. This CDR3 contains 15 residues. Germline CDR1 is LGHNA and CDR2 is YNFKEQ. The J segment lost 5 bases and the V segment lost 4 bases, leaving 10 bases of the junction unmatched. In DNA, the CDR3 is TGTGCCAGCAGCCCTGGGGGAGCGGGAGTAAACGAGCAGTACTTC. The encoded protein is CASSPGGAGVNEQYF.

This chain joins TRBV6-2 or TRBV6-3 and TRBJ1-2, with 7 nucleotides matching TRBD1. Germline lookup yields CDR1 MNHEY and CDR2 SVGEGT. The CDR3 runs to 14 residues. J gave up 4 bases and V 5 bases, and 7 bases lay outside the gene matches. DNA for the CDR3: TGTGCCAGCAGTCAGACAGGGACGCCCTATGGCTACACCTTC. This codes for CASSQTGTPYGYTF.

In its sample, this clonotype was seen once. CDR3 region: CASSCGAAYEQYF. The DNA for the CDR3 is TGTGCCAGCAGCTGCGGAGCCGCCTACGAGCAGTACTTC. The rearrangement uses TRBV7-2 and TRBJ2-7; D not certain. Trimming took off 4 bases at V and 2 bases at J, with 9 bases between the two ends. The CDR3 loop spans 13 amino acids. The V gene's germline CDR1 is SGHTA and CDR2 FQGNSA.

The chain carries TRBV29-1 and TRBJ2-7; no firm D call. Per germline, CDR1 SQVTM and CDR2 ANQGSEA. The CDR3 totals 13 residues. V was cut by 0 bases and J by 3 bases, with 9 bases left in between. The CDR3 sequence is CSVEDRKNYEQYF. The CDR3 nucleotides read TGCAGCGTTGAAGATCGGAAGAACTACGAGCAGTACTTC.

This rearrangement joins TRBV6-2 or TRBV6-3 to TRBJ2-7; 8 nucleotides line up with TRBD2. CDR1 and CDR2 (germline): MNHEY, SVGEGT. CDR3 size: 14 residues. V shed 7 bases and J 1 base; nucleotides not matched to a gene: 6. CDR3 residues: CASNGGGLSYEQYF. For the CDR3, the DNA is TGTGCCAGCAATGGCGGGGGGCTATCCTACGAGCAGTACTTC.

The V call is TRBV18, the J call TRBJ2-3, with no clear D. Germline CDR1 and CDR2: KGHSH and LQKENI. V lost 4 bases and J lost 1, with 9 bases in between. This CDR3 has 14 amino acids. The CDR3 DNA follows: TGTGCCAGCTCACTGCTCTATGGCACAGATACGCAGTATTTT. Translation: CASSLLYGTDTQYF.

The chain uses TRBV6-1 and TRBJ2-7; TRBD2 aligns across 8 bases. Germline V gene data show CDR1 as MNHNS and CDR2 as SASEGT. The CDR3 length is 15 residues. J was trimmed by 0 bases and V by 5 bases; bases with no gene match: 6. The CDR3 protein is CASSKTSGTSYEQYF. The DNA of the CDR3 is TGTGCCAGCAGTAAAACTAGCGGAACCTCCTACGAGCAGTACTTC.

The chain combines TRBV3-1 with TRBJ1-6; 7 bases are shared with TRBD1. The CDR3 covers 16 residues. The J segment lost 1 base and the V segment lost 4 bases, leaving 4 bases of the junction unmatched. CDR1 and CDR2 from the germline V gene are LGHDT and YNNKEL (reference sequence). CDR3 residues: CASSRRQGSYNSPLHF. Here the CDR3 DNA reads TGTGCCAGCAGCCGGAGACAGGGATCCTATAATTCACCCCTCCACTTT. Combining the CDR3 with reference TRBV3-1 and TRBJ1-6 gives the whole variable domain DTAVSQTPKYLVTQMGNDKSIKCEQNLGHDTMYWYKQDSKKFLKIMFSYNNKELIINETVPNRFSPKSPDKAHLNLHINSLELGDSAVYFCASSRRQGSYNSPLHFGNGTRLTVT.

The rearrangement joins TRBV7-9 to TRBJ1-1; possibly TRBD1 for D (5 bases). V lost 5 bases and J lost 8, with 12 bases in between. Germline CDR1 reads SEHNR; CDR2 reads FQNEAQ (reference sequence). The CDR3 consists of 12 residues. DNA of the CDR3: TGTGCCAGCAGCACAGGACCCCTAGAAGCTTTCTTT. Translation gives CASSTGPLEAFF.